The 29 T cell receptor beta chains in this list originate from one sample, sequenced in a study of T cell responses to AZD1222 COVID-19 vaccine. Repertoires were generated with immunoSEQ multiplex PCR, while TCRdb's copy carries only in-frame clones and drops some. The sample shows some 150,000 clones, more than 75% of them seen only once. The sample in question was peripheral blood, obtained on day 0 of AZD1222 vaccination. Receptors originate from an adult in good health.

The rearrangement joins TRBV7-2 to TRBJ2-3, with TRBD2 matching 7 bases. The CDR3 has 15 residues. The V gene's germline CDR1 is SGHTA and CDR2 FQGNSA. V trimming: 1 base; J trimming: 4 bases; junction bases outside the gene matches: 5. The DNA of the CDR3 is TGTGCCAGCAGCTTAGTGTCAGCGGGGCCAGATACGCAGTATTTT. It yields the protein CASSLVSAGPDTQYF.

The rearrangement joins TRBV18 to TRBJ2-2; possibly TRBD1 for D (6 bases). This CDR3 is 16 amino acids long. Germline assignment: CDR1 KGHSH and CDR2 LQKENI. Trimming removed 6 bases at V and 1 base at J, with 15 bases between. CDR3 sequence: CASSRRDKGNTGELFF. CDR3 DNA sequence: TGTGCCAGCTCGCGCAGGGACAAGGGGAACACCGGGGAGCTGTTTTTT.

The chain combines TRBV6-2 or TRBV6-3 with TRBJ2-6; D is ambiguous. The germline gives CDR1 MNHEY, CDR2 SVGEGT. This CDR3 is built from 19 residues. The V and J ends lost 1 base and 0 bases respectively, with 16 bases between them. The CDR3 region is CASSYYQPNRNSGANVLTF. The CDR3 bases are TGTGCCAGCAGTTACTATCAACCGAACCGGAACTCTGGGGCCAACGTCCTGACTTTC.

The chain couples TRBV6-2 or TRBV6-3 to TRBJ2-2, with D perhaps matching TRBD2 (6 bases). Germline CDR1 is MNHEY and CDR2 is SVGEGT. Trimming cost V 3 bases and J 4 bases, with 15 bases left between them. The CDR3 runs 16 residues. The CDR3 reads CASSYYPGAGTGELFF. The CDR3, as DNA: TGTGCCAGCAGTTATTATCCGGGAGCCGGCACCGGGGAGCTGTTTTTT.

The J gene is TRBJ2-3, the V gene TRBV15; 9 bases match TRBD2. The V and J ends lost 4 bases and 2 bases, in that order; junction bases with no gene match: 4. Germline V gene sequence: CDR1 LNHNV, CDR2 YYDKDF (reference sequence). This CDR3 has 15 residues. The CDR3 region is CATSIGTSITDTQYF. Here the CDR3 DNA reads TGTGCCACCAGCATTGGGACTAGCATCACAGATACGCAGTATTTT.

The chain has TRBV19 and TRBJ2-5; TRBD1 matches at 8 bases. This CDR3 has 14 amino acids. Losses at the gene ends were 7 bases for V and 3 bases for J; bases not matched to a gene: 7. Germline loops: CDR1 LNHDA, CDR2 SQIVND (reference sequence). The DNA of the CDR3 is TGTGCCAGTACCCCGGACAGGGACAAAGAGACCCAGTACTTC. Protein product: CASTPDRDKETQYF.

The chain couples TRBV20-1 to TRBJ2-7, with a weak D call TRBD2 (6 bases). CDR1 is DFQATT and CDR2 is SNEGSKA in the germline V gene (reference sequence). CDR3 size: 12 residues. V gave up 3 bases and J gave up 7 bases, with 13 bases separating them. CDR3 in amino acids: CSASSGSWEQYF. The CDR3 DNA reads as TGCAGTGCTAGTTCCGGGAGCTGGGAGCAGTACTTC.

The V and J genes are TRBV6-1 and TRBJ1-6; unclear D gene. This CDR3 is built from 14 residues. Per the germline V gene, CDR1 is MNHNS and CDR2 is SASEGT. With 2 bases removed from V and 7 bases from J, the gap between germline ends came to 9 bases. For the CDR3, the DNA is TGTGCCAGCAGTGAATGGCAAGGCAATTCACCCCTCCACTTT. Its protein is CASSEWQGNSPLHF.

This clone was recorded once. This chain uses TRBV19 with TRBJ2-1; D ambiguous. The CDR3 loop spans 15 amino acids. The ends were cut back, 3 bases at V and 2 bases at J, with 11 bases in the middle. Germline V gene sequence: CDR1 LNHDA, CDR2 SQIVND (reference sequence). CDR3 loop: CASSIFGGTYNEQFF. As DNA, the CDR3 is TGTGCCAGTAGTATTTTTGGCGGTACCTACAATGAGCAGTTCTTC.

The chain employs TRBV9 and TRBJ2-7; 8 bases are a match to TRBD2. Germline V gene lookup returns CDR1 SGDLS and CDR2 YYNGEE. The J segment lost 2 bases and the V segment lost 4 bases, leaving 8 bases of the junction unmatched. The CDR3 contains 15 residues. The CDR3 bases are TGTGCCAGCAGCCCCTTAGCGGGACCCACCTACGAGCAGTACTTC. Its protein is CASSPLAGPTYEQYF.

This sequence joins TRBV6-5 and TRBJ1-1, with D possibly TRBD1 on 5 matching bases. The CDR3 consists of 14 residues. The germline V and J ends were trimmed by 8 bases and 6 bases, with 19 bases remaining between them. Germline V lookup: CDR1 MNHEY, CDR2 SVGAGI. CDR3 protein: CASSPLGRSAEAFF. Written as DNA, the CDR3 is TGTGCCAGCTCCCCGTTGGGGCGGAGCGCTGAAGCTTTCTTT.

In nucleotides, the CDR3 is TGTGCCAGCAGTCCGCGGACAGGCGGTAATGAAAAACTGTTTTTT. Translation: CASSPRTGGNEKLFF. The gene calls are TRBV27 and TRBJ1-4; 7 bases align to TRBD1. The trim removed 5 bases at V and 4 bases at J, leaving 7 bases unmatched. The CDR3 loop spans 15 amino acids. The germline gives CDR1 MNHEY, CDR2 SMNVEV (reference sequence).

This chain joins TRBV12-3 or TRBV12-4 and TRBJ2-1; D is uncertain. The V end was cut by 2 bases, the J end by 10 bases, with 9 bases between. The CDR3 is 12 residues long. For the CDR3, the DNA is TGTGCCAGCAGTTTATTATTCTCCGAGCAGTTCTTC. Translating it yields CASSLLFSEQFF.

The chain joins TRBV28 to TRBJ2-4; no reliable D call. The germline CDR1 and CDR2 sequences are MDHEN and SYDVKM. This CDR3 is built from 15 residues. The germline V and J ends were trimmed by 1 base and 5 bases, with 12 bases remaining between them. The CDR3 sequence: CASSLSVGSENIQYF. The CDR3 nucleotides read TGTGCCAGCAGTTTATCTGTCGGATCGGAAAACATTCAGTACTTC. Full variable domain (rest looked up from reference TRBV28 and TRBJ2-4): DVKVTQSSRYLVKRTGEKVFLECVQDMDHENMFWYRQDPGLGLRLIYFSYDVKMKEKGDIPEGYSVSREKKERFSLILESASTNQTSMYLCASSLSVGSENIQYFGAGTRLSVL.

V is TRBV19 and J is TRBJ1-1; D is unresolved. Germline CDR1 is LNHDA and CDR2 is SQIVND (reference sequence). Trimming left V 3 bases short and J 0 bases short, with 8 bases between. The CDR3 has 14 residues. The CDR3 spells CASSISQVNTEAFF. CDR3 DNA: TGTGCCAGTAGTATTTCTCAGGTGAACACTGAAGCTTTCTTT.

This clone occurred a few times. DNA of the CDR3: TGTGCCAGCAGCCTATCAACTGGGGCCAACGTCCTGACTTTC. Amino acids: CASSLSTGANVLTF. The chain is built from TRBV6-2 or TRBV6-3 and TRBJ2-6; D not certain. Germline loops: CDR1 MNHEY, CDR2 SVGEGT. The CDR3 consists of 14 residues. V lost 6 bases, J lost 2 bases, and 8 bases lay in between.

CDR3 DNA: TGTGCCAGCAGACCCTGGAGGAACACTGAAGCTTTCTTT. Translated: CASRPWRNTEAFF. The gene calls are TRBV27 and TRBJ1-1; D uncertain. V was shortened by 6 bases and J by 1 base, with 9 bases between the two germline ends. The CDR3 has 13 residues. Germline V lookup: CDR1 MNHEY, CDR2 SMNVEV (reference sequence).

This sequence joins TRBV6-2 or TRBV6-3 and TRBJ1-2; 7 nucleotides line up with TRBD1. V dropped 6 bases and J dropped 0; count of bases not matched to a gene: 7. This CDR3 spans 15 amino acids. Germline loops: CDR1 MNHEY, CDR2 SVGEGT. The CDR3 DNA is TGTGCCAGCAGGCCTGGACAGGCAGCTAACTATGGCTACACCTTC. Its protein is CASRPGQAANYGYTF.

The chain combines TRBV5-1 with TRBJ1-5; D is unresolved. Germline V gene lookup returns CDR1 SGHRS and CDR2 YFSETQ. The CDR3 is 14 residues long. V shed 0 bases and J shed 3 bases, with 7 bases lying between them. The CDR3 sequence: CASSLGLNNQPQHF. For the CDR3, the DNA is TGCGCCAGCAGCTTGGGACTGAACAATCAGCCCCAGCATTTT.

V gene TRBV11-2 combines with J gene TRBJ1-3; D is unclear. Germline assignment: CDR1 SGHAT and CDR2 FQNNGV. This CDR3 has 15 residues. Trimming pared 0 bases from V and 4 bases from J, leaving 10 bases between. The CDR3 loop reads CASSLEGGAGNTIYF. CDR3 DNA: TGTGCCAGCAGCTTAGAAGGCGGAGCGGGAAACACCATATATTTT.

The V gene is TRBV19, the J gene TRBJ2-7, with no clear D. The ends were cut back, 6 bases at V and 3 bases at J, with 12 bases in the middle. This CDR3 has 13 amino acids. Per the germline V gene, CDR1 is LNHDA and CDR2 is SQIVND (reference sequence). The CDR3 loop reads CASSPGFHYEQYF. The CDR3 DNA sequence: TGTGCCAGTAGCCCCGGTTTCCACTACGAGCAGTACTTC. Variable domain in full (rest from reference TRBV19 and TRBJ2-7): DGGITQSPKYLFRKEGQNVTLSCEQNLNHDAMYWYRQDPGQGLRLIYYSQIVNDFQKGDIAEGYSVSREKKESFPLTVTSAQKNPTAFYLCASSPGFHYEQYFGPGTRLTVT.

Here the CDR3 DNA reads TGTGCCAGCAGCCAAGGGACTAGCGGGAGGGGAGAATTCTTC. Translation gives CASSQGTSGRGEFF. This sequence joins TRBV7-8 and TRBJ2-1; 16 bases fit TRBD2. The CDR3 is 14 amino acids. The V and J ends lost 5 bases and 16 bases, in that order; junction bases with no gene match: 8. Germline V gene sequence: CDR1 SGHVS, CDR2 FQNEAQ.

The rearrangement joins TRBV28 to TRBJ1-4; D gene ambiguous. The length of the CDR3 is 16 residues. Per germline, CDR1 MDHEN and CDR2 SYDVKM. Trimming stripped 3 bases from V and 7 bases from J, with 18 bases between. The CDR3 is CASSFGVGGGGEKLFF. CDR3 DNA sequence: TGTGCCAGCAGTTTTGGAGTGGGAGGTGGAGGTGAAAAACTGTTTTTT.

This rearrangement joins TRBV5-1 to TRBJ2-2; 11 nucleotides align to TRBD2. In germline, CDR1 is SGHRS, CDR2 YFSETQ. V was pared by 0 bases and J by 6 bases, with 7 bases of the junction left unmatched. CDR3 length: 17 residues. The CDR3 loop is CASSLDTLAGVAGELFF. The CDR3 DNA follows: TGCGCCAGCAGCTTGGATACACTAGCGGGAGTAGCCGGGGAGCTGTTTTTT.

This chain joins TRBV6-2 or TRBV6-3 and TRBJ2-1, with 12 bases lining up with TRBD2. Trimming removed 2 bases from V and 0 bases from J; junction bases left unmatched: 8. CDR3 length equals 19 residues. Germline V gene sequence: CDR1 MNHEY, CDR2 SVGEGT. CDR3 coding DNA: TGTGCCAGCAGTTACCCCGGGACTAGCGGGTACAGCTCCTACAATGAGCAGTTCTTC. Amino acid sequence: CASSYPGTSGYSSYNEQFF.

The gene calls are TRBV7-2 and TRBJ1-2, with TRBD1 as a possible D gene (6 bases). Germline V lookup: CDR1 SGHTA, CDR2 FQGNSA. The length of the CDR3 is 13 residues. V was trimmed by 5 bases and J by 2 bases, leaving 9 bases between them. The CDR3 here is CASSQGQNYGYTF. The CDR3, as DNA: TGTGCCAGCAGCCAGGGACAAAACTATGGCTACACCTTC.

For the CDR3, the DNA is TGTGCCAGCAGCCCCGTCGCCCAGGGGGTGGGGGAAAAACTGTTTTTT. It encodes CASSPVAQGVGEKLFF. J is TRBJ1-4 and V is TRBV9; 7 nucleotides match TRBD1. V was clipped by 4 bases and J by 8 bases; unmatched bases: 14. The V gene's germline CDR1 is SGDLS and CDR2 YYNGEE. This CDR3 spans 16 amino acids.

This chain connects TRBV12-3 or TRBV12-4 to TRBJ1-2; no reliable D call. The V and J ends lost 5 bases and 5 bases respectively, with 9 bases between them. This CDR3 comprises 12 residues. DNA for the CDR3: TGTGCCAGCAGTCCTAACATTTATGGCTACACCTTC. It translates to CASSPNIYGYTF.

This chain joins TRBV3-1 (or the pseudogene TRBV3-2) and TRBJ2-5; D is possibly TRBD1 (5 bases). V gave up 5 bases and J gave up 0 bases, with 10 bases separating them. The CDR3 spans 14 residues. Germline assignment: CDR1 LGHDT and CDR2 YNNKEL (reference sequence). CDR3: CASSYRQYQETQYF. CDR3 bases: TGTGCCAGCAGCTATCGACAGTACCAAGAGACCCAGTACTTC.